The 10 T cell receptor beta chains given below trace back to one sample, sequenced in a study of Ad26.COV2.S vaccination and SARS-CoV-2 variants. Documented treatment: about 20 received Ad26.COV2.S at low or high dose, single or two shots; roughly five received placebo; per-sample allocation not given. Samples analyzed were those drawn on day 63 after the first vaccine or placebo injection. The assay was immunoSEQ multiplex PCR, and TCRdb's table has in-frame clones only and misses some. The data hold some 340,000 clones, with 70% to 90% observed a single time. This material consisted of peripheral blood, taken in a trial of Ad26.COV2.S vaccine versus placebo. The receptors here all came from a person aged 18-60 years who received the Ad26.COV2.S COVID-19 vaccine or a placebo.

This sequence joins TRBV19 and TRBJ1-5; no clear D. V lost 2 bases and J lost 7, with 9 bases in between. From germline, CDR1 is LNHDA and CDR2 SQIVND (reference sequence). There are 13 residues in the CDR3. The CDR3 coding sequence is TGTGCCAGTAGTATAAGAGGGAACCAGCCCCAGCATTTT. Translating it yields CASSIRGNQPQHF.

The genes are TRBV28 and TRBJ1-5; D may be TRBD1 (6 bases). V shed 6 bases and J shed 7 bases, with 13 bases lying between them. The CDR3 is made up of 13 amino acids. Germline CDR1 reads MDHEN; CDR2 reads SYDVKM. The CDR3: CASSPQGLQPQHF. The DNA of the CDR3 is TGTGCCAGCAGCCCGCAGGGGTTGCAGCCCCAGCATTTT.

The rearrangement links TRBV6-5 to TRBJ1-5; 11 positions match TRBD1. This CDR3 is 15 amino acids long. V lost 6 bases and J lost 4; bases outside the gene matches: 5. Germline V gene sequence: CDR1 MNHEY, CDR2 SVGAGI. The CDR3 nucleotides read TGTGCCAGCAGGGGGGGACAGGGGGAAAATCAGCCCCAGCATTTT. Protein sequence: CASRGGQGENQPQHF.

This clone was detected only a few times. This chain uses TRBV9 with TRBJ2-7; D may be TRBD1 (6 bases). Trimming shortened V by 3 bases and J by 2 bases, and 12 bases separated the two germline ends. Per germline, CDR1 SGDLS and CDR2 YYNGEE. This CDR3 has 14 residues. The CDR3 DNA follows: TGTGCCAGCAGCGAGGGGGACCTGACCTACGAGCAGTACTTC. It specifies CASSEGDLTYEQYF.

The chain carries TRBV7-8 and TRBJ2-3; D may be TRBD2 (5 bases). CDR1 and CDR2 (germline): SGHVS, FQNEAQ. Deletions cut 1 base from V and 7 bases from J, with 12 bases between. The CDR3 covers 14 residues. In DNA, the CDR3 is TGTGCCAGCAGCTTAGGTCAAGGGAGCAATACGCAGTATTTT. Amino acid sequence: CASSLGQGSNTQYF.

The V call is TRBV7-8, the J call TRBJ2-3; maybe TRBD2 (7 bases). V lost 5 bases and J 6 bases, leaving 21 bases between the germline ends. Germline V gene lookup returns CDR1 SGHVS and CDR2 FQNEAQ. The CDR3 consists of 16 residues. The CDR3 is CASSGQPRGAGDTQYF. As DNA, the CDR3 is TGTGCCAGCAGCGGACAGCCTCGGGGGGCAGGGGATACGCAGTATTTT.

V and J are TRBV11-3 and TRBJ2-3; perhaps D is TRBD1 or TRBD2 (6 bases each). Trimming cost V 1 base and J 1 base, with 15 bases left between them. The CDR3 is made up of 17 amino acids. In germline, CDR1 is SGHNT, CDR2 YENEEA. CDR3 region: CASSLVNRGAGTDTQYF. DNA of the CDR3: TGTGCCAGCAGCTTAGTTAATAGGGGGGCAGGCACAGATACGCAGTATTTT.

In DNA, the CDR3 is TGTGCCAGCACGCCCGGGGGAGGTACGAACACTGAAGCTTTCTTT. Its translation: CASTPGGGTNTEAFF. The chain has TRBV7-9 and TRBJ1-1, with D possibly being TRBD1 (5 bases). Germline V gives CDR1 SEHNR, CDR2 FQNEAQ (reference sequence). Trimming left V 7 bases short and J 1 base short, with 16 bases between. This CDR3 region has 15 residues.

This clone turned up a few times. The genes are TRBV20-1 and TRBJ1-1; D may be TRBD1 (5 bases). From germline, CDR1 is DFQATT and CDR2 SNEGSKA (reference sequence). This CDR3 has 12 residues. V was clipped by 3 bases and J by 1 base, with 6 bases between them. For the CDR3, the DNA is TGCAGTGCTAGTGGGGGGAACACTGAAGCTTTCTTT. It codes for CSASGGNTEAFF.

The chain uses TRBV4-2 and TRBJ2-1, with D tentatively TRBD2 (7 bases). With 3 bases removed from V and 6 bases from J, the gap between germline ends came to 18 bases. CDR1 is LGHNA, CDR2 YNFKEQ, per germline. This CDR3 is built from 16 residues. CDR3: CASSQRRAGALNEQFF. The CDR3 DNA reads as TGTGCCAGCAGCCAGCGGCGGGCGGGGGCCCTCAATGAGCAGTTCTTC.